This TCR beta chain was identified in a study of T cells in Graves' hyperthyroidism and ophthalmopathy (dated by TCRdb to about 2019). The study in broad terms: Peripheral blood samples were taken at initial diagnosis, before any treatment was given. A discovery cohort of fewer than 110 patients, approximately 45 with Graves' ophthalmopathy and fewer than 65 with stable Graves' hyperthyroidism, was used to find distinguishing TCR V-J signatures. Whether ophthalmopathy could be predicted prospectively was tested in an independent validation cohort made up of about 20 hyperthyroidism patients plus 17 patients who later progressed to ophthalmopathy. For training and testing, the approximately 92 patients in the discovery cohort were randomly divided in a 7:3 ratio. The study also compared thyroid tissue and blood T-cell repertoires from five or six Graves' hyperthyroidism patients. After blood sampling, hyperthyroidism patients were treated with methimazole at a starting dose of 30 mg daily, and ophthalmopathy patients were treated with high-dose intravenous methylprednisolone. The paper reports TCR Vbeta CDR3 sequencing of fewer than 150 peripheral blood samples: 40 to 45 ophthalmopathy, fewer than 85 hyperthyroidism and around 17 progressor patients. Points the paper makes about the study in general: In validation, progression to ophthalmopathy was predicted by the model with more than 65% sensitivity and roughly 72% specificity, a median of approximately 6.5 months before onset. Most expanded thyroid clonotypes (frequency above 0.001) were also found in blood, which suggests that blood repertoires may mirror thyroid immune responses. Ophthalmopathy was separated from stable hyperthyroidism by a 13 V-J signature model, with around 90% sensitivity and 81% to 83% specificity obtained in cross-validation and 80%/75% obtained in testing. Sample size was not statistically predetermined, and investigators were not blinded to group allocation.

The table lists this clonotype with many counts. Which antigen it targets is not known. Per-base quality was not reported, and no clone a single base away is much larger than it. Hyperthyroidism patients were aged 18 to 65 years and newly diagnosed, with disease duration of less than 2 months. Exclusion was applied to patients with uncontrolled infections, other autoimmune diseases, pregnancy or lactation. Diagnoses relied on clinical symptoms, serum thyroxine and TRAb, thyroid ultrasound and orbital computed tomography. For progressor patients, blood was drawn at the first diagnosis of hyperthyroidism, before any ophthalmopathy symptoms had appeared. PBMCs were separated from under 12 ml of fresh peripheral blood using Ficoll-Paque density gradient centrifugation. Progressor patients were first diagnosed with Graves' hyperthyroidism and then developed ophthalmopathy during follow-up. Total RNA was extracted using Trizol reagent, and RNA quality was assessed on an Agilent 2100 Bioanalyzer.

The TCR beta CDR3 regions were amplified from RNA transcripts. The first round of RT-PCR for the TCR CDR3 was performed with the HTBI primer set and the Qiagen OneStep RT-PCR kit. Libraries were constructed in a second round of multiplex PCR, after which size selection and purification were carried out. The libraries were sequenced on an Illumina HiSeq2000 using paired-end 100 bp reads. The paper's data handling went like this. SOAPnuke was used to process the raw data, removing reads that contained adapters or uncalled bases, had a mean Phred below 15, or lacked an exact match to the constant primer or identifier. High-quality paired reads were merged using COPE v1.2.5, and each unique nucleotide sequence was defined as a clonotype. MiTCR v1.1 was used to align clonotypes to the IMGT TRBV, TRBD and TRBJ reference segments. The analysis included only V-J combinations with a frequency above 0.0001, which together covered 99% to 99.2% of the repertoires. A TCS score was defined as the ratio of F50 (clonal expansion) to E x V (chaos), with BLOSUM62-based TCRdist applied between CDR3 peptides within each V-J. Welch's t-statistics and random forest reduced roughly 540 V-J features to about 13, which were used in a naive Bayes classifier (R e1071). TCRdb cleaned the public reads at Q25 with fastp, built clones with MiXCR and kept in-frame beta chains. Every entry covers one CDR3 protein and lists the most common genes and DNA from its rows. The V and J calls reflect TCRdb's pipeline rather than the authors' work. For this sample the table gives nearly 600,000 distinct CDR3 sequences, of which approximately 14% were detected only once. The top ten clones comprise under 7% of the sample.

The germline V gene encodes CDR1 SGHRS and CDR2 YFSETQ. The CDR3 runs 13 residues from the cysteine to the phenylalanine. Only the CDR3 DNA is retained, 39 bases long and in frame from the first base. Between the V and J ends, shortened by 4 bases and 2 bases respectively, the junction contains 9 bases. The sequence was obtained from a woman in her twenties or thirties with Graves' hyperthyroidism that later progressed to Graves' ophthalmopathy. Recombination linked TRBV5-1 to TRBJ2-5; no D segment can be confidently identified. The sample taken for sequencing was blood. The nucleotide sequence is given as TGCGCCAGCAGCCGTAGCTATCAAGAGACCCAGTACTTC. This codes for CASSRSYQETQYF.